Only one count was recorded for the clone carrying this T cell receptor (beta chain). This entry comes from a study of Tregs in tolerant kidney transplant recipients. Clones were read by immunoSEQ multiplex PCR, and TCRdb kept only the in-frame ones, dropping some. The table lists 120,000 or so clones, roughly 93% of them singletons, with around 0.6% in the top ten. Unstimulated regulatory T cells (CD4+CD25+CD127-), CD4+CD25- non-regulatory cells, CD4 and CD8 cells were FACS-sorted from thawed PBMCs. V dropped 5 bases and J dropped 3 bases, with 16 bases sitting between them. Germline lookup yields CDR1 MNHEY and CDR2 SVGAGI. The CDR3 is 15 residues long.

This sequence joins TRBV6-5 and TRBJ1-2, with D possibly matching TRBD1 (6 bases). Sequencing was performed on CD4+ T cells from blood. This clonotype was sampled from a human donor in good health. CDR3 coding DNA: TGTGCCAGCAGTCCCGGGACATCACCTTACTATGGCTACACCTTC. Its translation: CASSPGTSPYYGYTF.